This T cell receptor (beta chain) was recorded in a study of blood T cell repertoires in COVID-19. Study summary: The United States, Italy and Spain supplied acute and convalescent COVID-19 samples. Sample material is recorded as cDNA or gDNA derived from T cells, B-cell-depleted T cells, or PBMCs.

This clone was seen more than once but under ten times. Per the authors' pipeline: How many nucleated cells were present was estimated from reference gene primer amplification. Profiled with immunoSEQ multiplex PCR; TCRdb holds only in-frame clones, not every one. The DNA gave D and trimming, while V, J and clone size come from that table. Of 35,000 to 50,000 clones in the sample, roughly 90% were seen once. The sequence was collected from a man in his fifties or sixties with active COVID-19. The sample consisted of peripheral blood.

In nucleotides, the CDR3 is TGTGCCAGCAGCTCCAGCGGGGGCCCTAGCGGGGCCCAGTACTTC. This codes for CASSSSGGPSGAQYF. V gene TRBV7-2 combines with J gene TRBJ2-5, with 9 bases matching TRBD2. V was pared by 4 bases and J by 9 bases, with 12 bases of the junction left unmatched. The CDR3 has 15 residues. Per the germline V gene, CDR1 is SGHTA and CDR2 is FQGNSA.